This T cell receptor beta chain was documented in a study of blood T cell repertoires in COVID-19. Participants' reported clinical history set cohort assignment. Cohort 3 recovered donors had two negative PCRs, clearance, or symptom resolution. This clone came up a few times. TCRdb keeps only in-frame clones here, not all; method: immunoSEQ multiplex PCR. The sample lists around 240,000 clones, approximately 85% seen once, with around 1.9% in the top ten. Germline V lookup: CDR1 SGDLS, CDR2 YYNGEE. The germline V and J ends were trimmed by 3 bases and 1 base, with 14 bases remaining between them. The CDR3 totals 16 residues.

The receptor was derived from a woman in her fifties or sixties who had recovered from COVID-19. The J gene is TRBJ1-5, the V gene TRBV9; a possible D gene is TRBD1 (6 bases). Sequencing was done on a sample of PBMCs or T cells enriched from blood (not recorded which). The CDR3 loop is CASSGGGGASNQPQHF. The CDR3 DNA reads as TGTGCCAGCAGCGGCGGAGGGGGGGCGAGCAATCAGCCCCAGCATTTT.